The 8 T cell receptor beta chains below come from one sample, sequenced in a study of T-cell reconstitution after alpha-beta-depleted transplantation in children. The authors prepared the TCRbeta library with unique molecular identifiers. TCRdb ran MiXCR on the PCR reads and lists one entry per CDR3 protein. The data hold about 610,000 distinct CDR3 sequences, with roughly a tenth observed a single time. The specimen was PBMCs from the stem cell graft donor, collected from the stem cell graft. These receptors were obtained from a human donor who donated a stem cell graft to a child with acute myeloid leukemia.

This clonotype occurred a few times. The J gene is TRBJ1-1, the V gene TRBV12-3 or TRBV12-4, with TRBD1 matching over 12 bases. The CDR3 has 13 residues. The J segment lost 8 bases and the V segment lost 6 bases, leaving 4 bases of the junction unmatched. The CDR3 loop is CASSQGQGAEAFF. Written as DNA, the CDR3 is TGTGCCAGCAGCCAGGGACAGGGGGCCGAAGCTTTCTTT.

In this sample, this clonotype turned up a few times. The rearrangement uses TRBV5-1 and TRBJ2-1, with D hard to call. Germline V gives CDR1 SGHRS, CDR2 YFSETQ. This CDR3 has 13 amino acids. V was trimmed by 7 bases and J by 7 bases, leaving 15 bases between them. CDR3: CASRSYSANEQFF. In nucleotides, the CDR3 is TGCGCCAGCCGGAGTTACTCAGCGAATGAGCAGTTCTTC. Filled out from reference TRBV5-1 and TRBJ2-1, the complete variable domain reads KAGVTQTPRYLIKTRGQQVTLSCSPISGHRSVSWYQQTPGQGLQFLFEYFSETQRNKGNFPGRFSGRQFSNSRSEMNVSTLELGDSALYLCASRSYSANEQFFGPGTRLTVL.

The J gene is TRBJ2-1, the V gene TRBV3-1; the match to TRBD2 covers 10 bases. The germline CDR1 and CDR2 sequences are LGHDT and YNNKEL (reference sequence). V lost 2 bases to trimming and J lost 6 bases; unmatched junction nucleotides: 10. There are 17 residues in the CDR3. In DNA form, the CDR3 reads TGTGCCAGCAGCCAATTACTAGCGGGGAGGTTGGGCAATGAGCAGTTCTTC. Protein: CASSQLLAGRLGNEQFF.

The rearrangement joins TRBV12-3 or TRBV12-4 to TRBJ1-4, with 9 bases lining up with TRBD1. The CDR3 consists of 17 residues. The junction had 6 bases not matched to a gene; V was cut back by 4 bases and J by 0 bases. The CDR3 reads CASSSPGQGATNEKLFF. In DNA, the CDR3 is TGTGCCAGCAGTTCCCCGGGACAGGGAGCAACTAATGAAAAACTGTTTTTT.

This chain joins TRBV11-2 and TRBJ2-1; 13 nucleotides line up with TRBD2. The V segment lost 4 bases and the J segment 1 base; nucleotides outside the gene matches: 13. Germline V gene data show CDR1 as SGHAT and CDR2 as FQNNGV. The CDR3 runs to 20 residues. Here the CDR3 reads CASSYPQGTSGIVSYNEQFF. The CDR3 coding sequence is TGTGCCAGCAGCTACCCCCAAGGGACTAGCGGGATTGTTTCCTACAATGAGCAGTTCTTC.

This clonotype was seen at least ten times. The chain's CDR3 is CASSFGTGDNEQFF. CDR3 nucleotides: TGTGCCAGCAGCTTCGGGACAGGGGACAATGAGCAGTTCTTC. The chain uses TRBV11-2 and TRBJ2-1; 10 bases agree with TRBD1. The CDR3 loop spans 14 amino acids. V shed 3 bases and J 5 bases; nucleotides not matched to a gene: 1. Germline loops: CDR1 SGHAT, CDR2 FQNNGV.

The sample holds many counts of this clonotype. The gene calls are TRBV25-1 and TRBJ2-6; D unresolved. V dropped 4 bases and J dropped 3 bases, with 7 bases sitting between them. This CDR3 spans 14 amino acids. Per the germline V gene, CDR1 is MGHDK and CDR2 is SYGVNS. The CDR3 DNA reads as TGTGCCAGCAGTGTATCACGTGGGGCCAACGTCCTGACTTTC. This gives the protein CASSVSRGANVLTF.

This clonotype has more than one count but fewer than ten. The chain links TRBV7-6 to TRBJ2-1, with D unclear. Trimming removed 5 bases from V and 6 bases from J, with 14 bases in between. The CDR3 is 14 residues long. CDR1 and CDR2 (germline): SGHVS, FNYEAQ. The CDR3 coding sequence is TGTGCCAGCAGCCCCCCCCCATGGGGCAATGAGCAGTTCTTC. Translating gives CASSPPPWGNEQFF. Drawing the rest from reference TRBV7-6 and TRBJ2-1, the complete variable domain is GAGVSQSPRYKVTKRGQDVALRCDPISGHVSLYWYRQALGQGPEFLTYFNYEAQQDKSGLPNDRFSAERPEGSISTLTIQRTEQRDSAMYRCASSPPPWGNEQFFGPGTRLTVL.